This TCR beta chain originates from a study of T cell responses to AZD1222 COVID-19 vaccine (dated by TCRdb to the early 2020s). Looking at the study overall: AZD1222 recipients whose second dose came at about 4 weeks and those whose second dose came at about 12 weeks were combined into one group, since spike-specific TCR depth and breadth did not differ between the two schedules. A total of more than 230 trial participants underwent TCR sequencing, of whom nearly 210 received two doses of AZD1222 and about 25 received two doses of the MenACWY control vaccine. Trial participants were enrolled by age into subgroups of 18-55, 56-69 and 70-plus years, and around 150, 28 and 57 TCR-sequenced participants, respectively, were included in these subgroups. Overall study results and their limits: After two AZD1222 doses, spike-specific TCR breadth and depth were significantly higher than at day 0 and than in MenACWY recipients. Conclusions about previously exposed vaccinees are limited, since just five or six AZD1222 recipients were seropositive for SARS-CoV-2 at baseline. Reportedly, close to half of the unique spike-specific TCRs recognized epitopes lying outside the regions that are mutated in the B.1.351 and B.1.1.7 variants. Because no samples from the day 14 peak response were available, repertoires could be characterized only after the peak T cell response. In the small 56-69-year group, the increase in depth fell short of significance, most likely because of low power. The vaccine-associated CD4 TCRs covered the entire spike protein, and the dominant responses fell in regions 160-218 and 743-854. Participants were mostly white British, with more females than males. The authors suggested clonal diversity may have been underestimated.

A remark on this clone: Its target antigen remains unknown. Nothing much larger sits one base from this clone, and base qualities are not available.

The CDR3 regions of human TCRbeta chains were analyzed by immunosequencing. From the authors' description of their analysis: TCRs in the repertoires were compared against a reference library of SARS-CoV-2-specific TCRs that had been generated with the MIRA antigen-specificity platform. Breadth was defined as the fraction of unique TCRs that were SARS-CoV-2-associated. Depth was defined as the fraction of total T cells that were SARS-CoV-2-associated. Each spike-specific TCR was assigned to its reactive spike region and to a CD4 or CD8 class using the MIRA data. Log10-transformed breadth and depth values were compared by one-way ANOVA with Sidak's multiple comparisons tests. TCRdb's version of the immuneACCESS table is confined to in-frame rearrangements and falls short of the full clone set. An unresolved V gene accounts for under half of the shortfall where checked; the remainder is of unknown origin. The V and J calls and clone size were taken over from that table, and D and trimming were inferred from the DNA. In this sample the table shows about 120,000 clones, 92% of which occur a single time. Of the sample, 14% to 15% is held by the ten largest clones.

The sample's time point label, decoded: baseline before first vaccination. Samples from vaccinated people were obtained from the UK trials COV001 and COV002, which included a single-blind randomized controlled phase 2/3 trial of AZD1222 (ChAdOx1 nCoV-19) in healthy adults. Trial participant PBMC samples were collected at day 0 and day 28 after the second dose for TCRbeta chain sequencing. The CDR3 starts with the cysteine, ends with the phenylalanine, and has 15 residues. Solely the CDR3 DNA is kept, with 45 bases framed from the first base. A distance of 16 bases separates the germline ends of V and J, which lose 5 bases and 5 bases respectively. The germline V gene specifies SGHTA as CDR1 and FQGNSA as CDR2.

This material consisted of peripheral blood, taken on day 0 of AZD1222 vaccination. The chain is made from TRBV7-2 and TRBJ2-1; matching of 6 bases hints at TRBD1 as the D gene. The TCR was taken from an adult in good health. This receptor carries the CDR3 CASSLRTETNNEQFF. The base sequence is TGTGCCAGCAGCCTGAGGACAGAAACCAACAATGAGCAGTTCTTC.